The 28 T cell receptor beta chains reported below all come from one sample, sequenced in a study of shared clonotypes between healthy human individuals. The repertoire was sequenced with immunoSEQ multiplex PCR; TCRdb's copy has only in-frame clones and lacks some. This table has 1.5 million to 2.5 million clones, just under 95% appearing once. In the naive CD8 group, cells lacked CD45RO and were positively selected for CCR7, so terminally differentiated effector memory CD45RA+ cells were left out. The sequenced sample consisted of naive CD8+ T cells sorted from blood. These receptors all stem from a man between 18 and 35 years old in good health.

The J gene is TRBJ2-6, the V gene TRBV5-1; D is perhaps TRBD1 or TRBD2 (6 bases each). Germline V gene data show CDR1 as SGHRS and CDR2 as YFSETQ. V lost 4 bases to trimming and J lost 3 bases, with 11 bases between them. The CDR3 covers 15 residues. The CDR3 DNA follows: TGCGCCAGCAGCCCGGAGGGGGGTGGGGCCAACGTCCTGACTTTC. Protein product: CASSPEGGGANVLTF.

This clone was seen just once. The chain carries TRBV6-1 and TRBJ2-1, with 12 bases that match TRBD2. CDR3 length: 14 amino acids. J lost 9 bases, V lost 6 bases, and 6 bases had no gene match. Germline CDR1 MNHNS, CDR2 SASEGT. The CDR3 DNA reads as TGTGCCAGCAGCCCGACTAGCGGGGGAGGTGAGCAGTTCTTC. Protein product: CASSPTSGGGEQFF.

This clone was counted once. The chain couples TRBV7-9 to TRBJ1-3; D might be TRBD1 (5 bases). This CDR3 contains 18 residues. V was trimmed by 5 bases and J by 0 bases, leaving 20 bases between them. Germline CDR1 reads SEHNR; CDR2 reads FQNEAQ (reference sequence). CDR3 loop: CASSPILDTANSGNTIYF. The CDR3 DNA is TGTGCCAGCAGCCCAATCTTGGACACTGCCAACTCTGGAAACACCATATATTTT.

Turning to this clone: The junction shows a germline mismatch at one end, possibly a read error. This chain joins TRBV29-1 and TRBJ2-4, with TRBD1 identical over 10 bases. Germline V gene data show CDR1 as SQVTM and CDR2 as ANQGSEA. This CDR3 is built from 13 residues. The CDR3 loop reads CSVEGQGGNIQYF. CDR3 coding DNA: TGCAGCGTCGAAGGACAGGGGGGAAACATTCAGTACTTC.

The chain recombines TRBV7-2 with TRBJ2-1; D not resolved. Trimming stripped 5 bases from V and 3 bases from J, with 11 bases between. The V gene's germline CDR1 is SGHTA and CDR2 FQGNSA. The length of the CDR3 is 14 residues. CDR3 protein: CASSPTELYNEQFF. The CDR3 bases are TGTGCCAGCAGCCCCACGGAACTCTACAATGAGCAGTTCTTC.

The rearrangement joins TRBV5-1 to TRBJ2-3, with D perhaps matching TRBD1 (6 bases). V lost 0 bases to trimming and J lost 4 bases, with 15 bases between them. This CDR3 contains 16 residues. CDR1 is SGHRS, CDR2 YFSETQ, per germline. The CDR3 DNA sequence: TGCGCCAGCAGCTTGGAAGGGGCTGAGGGGGCAGATACGCAGTATTTT. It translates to CASSLEGAEGADTQYF.

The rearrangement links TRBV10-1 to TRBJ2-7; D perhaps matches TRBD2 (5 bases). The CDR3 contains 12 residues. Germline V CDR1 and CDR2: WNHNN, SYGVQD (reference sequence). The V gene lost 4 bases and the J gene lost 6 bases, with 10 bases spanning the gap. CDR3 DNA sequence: TGCGCCAGCAGTGGTGGGAGCGGCGAGCAGTACTTC. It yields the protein CASSGGSGEQYF.

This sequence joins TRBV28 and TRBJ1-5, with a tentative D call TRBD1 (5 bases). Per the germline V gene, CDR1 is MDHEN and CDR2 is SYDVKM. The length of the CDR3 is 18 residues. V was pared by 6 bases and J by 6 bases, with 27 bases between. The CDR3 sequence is CASRSGKEGLSWLQPQHF. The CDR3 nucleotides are TGTGCCAGCAGGTCAGGGAAGGAGGGCCTGAGTTGGCTTCAGCCCCAGCATTTT.

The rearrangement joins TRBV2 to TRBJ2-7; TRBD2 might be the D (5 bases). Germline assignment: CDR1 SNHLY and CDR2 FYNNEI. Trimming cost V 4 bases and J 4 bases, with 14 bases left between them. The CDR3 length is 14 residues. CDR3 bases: TGTGCCAGCAGTGGGACGGACTCTGGTTACGAGCAGTACTTC. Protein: CASSGTDSGYEQYF.

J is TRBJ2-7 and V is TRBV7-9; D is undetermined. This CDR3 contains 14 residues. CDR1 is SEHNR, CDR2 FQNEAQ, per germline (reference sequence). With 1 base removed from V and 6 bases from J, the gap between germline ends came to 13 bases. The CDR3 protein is CASSLVGQPGEQYF. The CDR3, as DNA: TGTGCCAGCAGCTTAGTAGGCCAGCCAGGCGAGCAGTACTTC.

The CDR3 is CASSLGRALVAYEQYF. The CDR3 region has the DNA TGCGCCAGCAGCTTGGGACGAGCGTTAGTTGCCTACGAGCAGTACTTC. The V and J genes are TRBV5-1 and TRBJ2-7; no definite D call. V lost 0 bases and J 2 bases, leaving 15 bases between the germline ends. The CDR3 contains 16 residues. Germline V CDR1 and CDR2: SGHRS, YFSETQ.

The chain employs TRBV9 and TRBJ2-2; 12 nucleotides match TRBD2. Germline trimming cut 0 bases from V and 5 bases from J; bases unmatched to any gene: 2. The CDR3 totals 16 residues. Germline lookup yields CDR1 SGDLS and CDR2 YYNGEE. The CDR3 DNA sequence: TGTGCCAGCAGCGTAGCTAGCGGGGGGGCAACCGGGGAGCTGTTTTTT. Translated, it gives CASSVASGGATGELFF.

This CDR3 is CASSLGWGDKTEAFF. The CDR3 nucleotides read TGTGCCAGCAGCTTGGGATGGGGCGATAAAACTGAAGCTTTCTTT. This chain uses TRBV5-4 with TRBJ1-1, with D possibly TRBD1 on 5 matching bases. This CDR3 comprises 15 residues. The V end was cut by 0 bases, the J end by 5 bases, with 14 bases between. CDR1 SGHNT and CDR2 YYREEE come from the germline V gene (reference sequence).

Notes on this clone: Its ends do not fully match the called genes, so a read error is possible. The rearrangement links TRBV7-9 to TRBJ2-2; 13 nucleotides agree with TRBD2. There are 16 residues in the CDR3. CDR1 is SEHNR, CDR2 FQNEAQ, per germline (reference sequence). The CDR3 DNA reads TGTGCCGGCAGCGCTGGACTAGCGGGAGACCCCGGGGAGCTGTTTTTT. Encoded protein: CAGSAGLAGDPGELFF.

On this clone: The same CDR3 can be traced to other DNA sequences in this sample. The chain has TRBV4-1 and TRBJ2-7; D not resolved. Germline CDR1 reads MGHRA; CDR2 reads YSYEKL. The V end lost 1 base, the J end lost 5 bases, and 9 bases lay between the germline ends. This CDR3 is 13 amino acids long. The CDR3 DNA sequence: TGCGCCAGCAGCCAAGGGGGTGGGGACGAGCAGTACTTC. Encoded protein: CASSQGGGDEQYF.

CDR3 DNA sequence: TGTGCCAGCAGCAACGAACCAGGGTACACTGAAGCTTTCTTT. This codes for CASSNEPGYTEAFF. J is TRBJ1-1 and V is TRBV11-2; D possibly corresponds to TRBD1 (5 bases). Trimming cost V 5 bases and J 3 bases, with 13 bases left between them. This CDR3 comprises 14 residues. In germline, CDR1 is SGHAT, CDR2 FQNNGV.

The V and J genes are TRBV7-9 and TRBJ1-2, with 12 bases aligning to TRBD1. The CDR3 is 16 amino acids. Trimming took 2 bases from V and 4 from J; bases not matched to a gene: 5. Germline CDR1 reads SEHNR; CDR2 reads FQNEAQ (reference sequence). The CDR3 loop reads CASSLTGQGATYGYTF. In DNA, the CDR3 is TGTGCCAGCAGCTTAACGGGACAGGGGGCCACCTATGGCTACACCTTC.

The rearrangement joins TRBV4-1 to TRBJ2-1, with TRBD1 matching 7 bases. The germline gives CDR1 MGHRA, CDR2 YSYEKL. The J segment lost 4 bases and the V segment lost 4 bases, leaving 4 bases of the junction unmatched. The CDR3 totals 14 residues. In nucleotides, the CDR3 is TGCGCCAGCAGCCCCGGGGACAGATACAATGAGCAGTTCTTC. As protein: CASSPGDRYNEQFF.

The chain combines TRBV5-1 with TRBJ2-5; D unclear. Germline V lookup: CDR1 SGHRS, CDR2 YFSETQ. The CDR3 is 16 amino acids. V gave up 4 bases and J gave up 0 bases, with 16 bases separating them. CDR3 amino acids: CASSLTPEPYQETQYF. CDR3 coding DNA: TGCGCCAGCAGCCTAACGCCAGAGCCCTACCAAGAGACCCAGTACTTC.

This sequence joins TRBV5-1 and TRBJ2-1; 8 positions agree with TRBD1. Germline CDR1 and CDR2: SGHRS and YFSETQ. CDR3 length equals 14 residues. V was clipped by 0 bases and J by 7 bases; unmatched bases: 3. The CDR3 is CASSLVWTGNEQFF. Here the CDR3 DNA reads TGCGCCAGCAGCTTGGTATGGACAGGGAATGAGCAGTTCTTC.

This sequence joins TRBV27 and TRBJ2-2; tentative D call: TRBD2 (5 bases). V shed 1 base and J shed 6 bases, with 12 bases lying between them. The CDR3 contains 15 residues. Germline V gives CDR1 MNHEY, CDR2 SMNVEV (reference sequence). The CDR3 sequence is CASSLLGGGPGELFF. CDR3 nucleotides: TGTGCCAGCAGTTTATTGGGCGGAGGACCCGGGGAGCTGTTTTTT.

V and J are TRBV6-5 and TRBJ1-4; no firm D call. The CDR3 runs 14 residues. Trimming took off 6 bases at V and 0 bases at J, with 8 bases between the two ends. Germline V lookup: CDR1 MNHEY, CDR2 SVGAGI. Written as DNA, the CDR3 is TGTGCCAGCAGCCCATCACCAACTAATGAAAAACTGTTTTTT. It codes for CASSPSPTNEKLFF.

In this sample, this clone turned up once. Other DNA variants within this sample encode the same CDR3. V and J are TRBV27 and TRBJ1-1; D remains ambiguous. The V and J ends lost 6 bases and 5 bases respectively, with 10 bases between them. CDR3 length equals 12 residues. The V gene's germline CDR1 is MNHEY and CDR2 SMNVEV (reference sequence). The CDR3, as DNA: TGTGCCAGCAGCCCCTCGGGGACTGAAGCTTTCTTT. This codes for CASSPSGTEAFF.

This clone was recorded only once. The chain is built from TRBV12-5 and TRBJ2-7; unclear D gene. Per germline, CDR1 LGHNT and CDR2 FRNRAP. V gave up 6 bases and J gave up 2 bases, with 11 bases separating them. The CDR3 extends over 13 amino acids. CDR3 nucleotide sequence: TGTGCTAGTGGCGTTGGGGTCACCTACGAGCAGTACTTC. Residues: CASGVGVTYEQYF.

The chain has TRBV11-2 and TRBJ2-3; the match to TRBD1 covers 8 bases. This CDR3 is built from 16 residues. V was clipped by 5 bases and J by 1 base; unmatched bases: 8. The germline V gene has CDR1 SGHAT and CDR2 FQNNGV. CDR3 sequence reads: CASSLHNRGGTDTQYF. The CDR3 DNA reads TGTGCCAGCAGCCTCCACAACAGGGGGGGCACAGATACGCAGTATTTT.

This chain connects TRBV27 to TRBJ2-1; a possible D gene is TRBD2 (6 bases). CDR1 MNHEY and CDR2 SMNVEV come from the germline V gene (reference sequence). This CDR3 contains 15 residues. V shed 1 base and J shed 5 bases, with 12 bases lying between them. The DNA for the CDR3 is TGTGCCAGCAGTTTATGGCTGGCGGGGAACAATGAGCAGTTCTTC. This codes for CASSLWLAGNNEQFF.

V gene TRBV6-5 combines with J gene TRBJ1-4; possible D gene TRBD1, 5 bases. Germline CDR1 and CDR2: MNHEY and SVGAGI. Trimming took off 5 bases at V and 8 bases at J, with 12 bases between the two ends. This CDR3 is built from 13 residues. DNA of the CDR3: TGTGCCAGCAGTACCCTCGGGGGGGAAAAACTGTTTTTT. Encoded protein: CASSTLGGEKLFF.

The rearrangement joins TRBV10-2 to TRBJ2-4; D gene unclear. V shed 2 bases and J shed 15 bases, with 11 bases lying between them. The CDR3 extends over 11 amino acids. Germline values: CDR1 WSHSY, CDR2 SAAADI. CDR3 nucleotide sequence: TGCGCCAGCAGTGAGGATTCCCCTTTGTACTTC. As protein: CASSEDSPLYF.